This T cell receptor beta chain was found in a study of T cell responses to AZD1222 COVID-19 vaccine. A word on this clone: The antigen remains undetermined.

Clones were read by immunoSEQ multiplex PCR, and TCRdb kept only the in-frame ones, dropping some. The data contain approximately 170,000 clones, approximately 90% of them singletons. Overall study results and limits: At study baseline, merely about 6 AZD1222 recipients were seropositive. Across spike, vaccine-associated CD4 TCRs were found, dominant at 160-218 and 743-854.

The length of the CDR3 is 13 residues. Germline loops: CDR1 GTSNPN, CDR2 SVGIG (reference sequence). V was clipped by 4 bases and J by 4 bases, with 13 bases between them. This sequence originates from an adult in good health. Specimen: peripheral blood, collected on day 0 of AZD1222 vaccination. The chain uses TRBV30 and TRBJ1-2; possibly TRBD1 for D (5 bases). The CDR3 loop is CAWNSGDPYGYTF. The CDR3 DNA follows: TGTGCCTGGAATAGCGGGGACCCCTATGGCTACACCTTC.